This TCR beta chain was identified in a study of CD8+ T cells in alopecia areata. Germline V CDR1 and CDR2: SGHDT, YYEEEE. The CDR3 totals 13 residues. The ends lost 5 bases at V and 8 bases at J; junction bases unmatched: 9. With respect to this clone: What it binds is not known.

Study-wide findings and caveats: Higher clonality and more expanded CD8+ clones appeared in lesional than normal scalp.

TCR sequencing used cDNA made by reverse transcription of extracted RNA. TCRdb's table, derived via immunoSEQ multiplex PCR, lists solely in-frame clones and lacks some. Of about 110,000 clones listed, 59% are singletons. The sequence came from a human donor in good health. The rearrangement links TRBV5-6 to TRBJ1-1, with 7 bases aligning to TRBD1. Sequencing was carried out using CD8+ T cells sorted from blood. The CDR3 coding sequence is TGTGCCAGCAGTCCCGGACAGGCTCTCGAAGCTTTCTTT. Residues: CASSPGQALEAFF.